This record looks at one T cell receptor beta chain sequence and its context. Its antigen is unidentified. PCR amplification relied on 60 Vbeta primers (plus 13 Jbeta primers). Original handling: Per a later analysis, the number of unique TCR beta chains was about 80 million, of which roughly 9.9 million were shared. Some clones are missing from TCRdb's copy, which holds only in-frame ones; the method was immunoSEQ multiplex PCR. D and trimming were read from the DNA, whereas the V and J calls and clone size are those reported in that table. Of about 180,000 clones in the sample, about 80% were seen once. The V and J ends lost 6 bases and 8 bases, in that order; junction bases with no gene match: 6. The CDR3 is 12 amino acids. Germline V CDR1 and CDR2: GTSNPN, SVGIG (reference sequence). This sample is part of a study of cytomegalovirus exposure and HLA in healthy donors. Overall study findings and caveats: Later analysis indicated greater clonal expansion among HLA-associated TCR beta chains than among equally common other chains. In a later analysis, specific HLA alleles were associated with around 17,000 TCR beta sequences at a 0.05 false discovery rate.

This chain connects TRBV30 to TRBJ1-2; 10 nucleotides match TRBD1. The receptor was isolated from a man aged 40-49 years in good health and CMV-seronegative. Sequencing was done on a sample of PBMCs. CDR3 in DNA: TGTGCCTGCTCCGGGACAGGGGTCGGCTACACCTTC. Encoded protein: CACSGTGVGYTF.